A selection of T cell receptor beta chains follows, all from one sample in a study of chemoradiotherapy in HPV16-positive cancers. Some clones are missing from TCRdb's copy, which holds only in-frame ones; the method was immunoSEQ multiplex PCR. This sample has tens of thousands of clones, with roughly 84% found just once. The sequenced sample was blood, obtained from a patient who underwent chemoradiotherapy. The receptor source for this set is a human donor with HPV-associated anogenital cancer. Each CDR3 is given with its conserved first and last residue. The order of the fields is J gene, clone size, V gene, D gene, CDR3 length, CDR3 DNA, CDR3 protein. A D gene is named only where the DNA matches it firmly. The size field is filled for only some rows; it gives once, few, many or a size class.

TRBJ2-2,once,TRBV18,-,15,TGTGCCAGCTCACCACAACAGGGCGACACCGGGGAGCTGTTTTTT,CASSPQQGDTGELFF
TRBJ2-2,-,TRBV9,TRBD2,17,TGTGCCAGCAGCGCGGGCCTGGGACTAGCGGACACCGGGGAGCTGTTTTTT,CASSAGLGLADTGELFF
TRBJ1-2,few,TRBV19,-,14,TGTGCCAGTAGTCCGGACACAGGGATAGTTGGCTACACCTTC,CASSPDTGIVGYTF
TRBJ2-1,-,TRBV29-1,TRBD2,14,TGCAGCCTCCTCCGGACTAGCGGGCGGAATGAGCAGTTCTTC,CSLLRTSGRNEQFF
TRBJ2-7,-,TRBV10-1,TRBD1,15,TGCGCCAGCAAATCGACAGGGGACCGTTCCTACGAGCAGTACTTC,CASKSTGDRSYEQYF
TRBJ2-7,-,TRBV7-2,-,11,TGTGCCAGCAGCTTTTACTACGAGCAGTACTTC,CASSFYYEQYF
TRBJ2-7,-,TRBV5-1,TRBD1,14,TGCGCCAGCAGCTACGGGGACAGGGTATACGAGCAGTACTTC,CASSYGDRVYEQYF
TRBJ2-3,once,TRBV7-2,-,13,TGTGCCAGCAGCTCTCAAAGCACAGATACGCAGTATTTT,CASSSQSTDTQYF
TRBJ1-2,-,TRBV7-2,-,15,TGTGCCAGCAGCCCACACTGGGCCTCTAACTATGGCTACACCTTC,CASSPHWASNYGYTF
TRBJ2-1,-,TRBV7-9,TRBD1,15,TGTGCCAGCAGCTACCGGGACAGGGCGCGCGATGAGCAGTTCTTC,CASSYRDRARDEQFF
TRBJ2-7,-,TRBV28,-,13,TGTGCCAGCAGTTCAGCGGGTCTCTACGAGCAGTACTTC,CASSSAGLYEQYF
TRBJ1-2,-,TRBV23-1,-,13,TGCGCCAGCAGTCCCACAGTTCGGGGTGGCTACACCTTC,CASSPTVRGGYTF
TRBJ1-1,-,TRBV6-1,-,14,TGTGCCAGCGGGGGGGGGCAGCTGAACACTGAAGCTTTCTTT,CASGGGQLNTEAFF
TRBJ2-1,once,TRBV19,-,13,TGTGCCAGTATCGGACCCTCCTACAATGAGCAGTTCTTC,CASIGPSYNEQFF
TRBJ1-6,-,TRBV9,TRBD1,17,TGTGCCAGCAGCGTAGATCCAGGGGGTAGGGGAAATTCACCCCTCCACTTT,CASSVDPGGRGNSPLHF
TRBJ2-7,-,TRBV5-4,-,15,TGTGCCAGCAGCTTCACCCTGGGGGGTTCCTACGAGCAGTACTTC,CASSFTLGGSYEQYF
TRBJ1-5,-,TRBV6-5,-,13,TGTGCCAGCAGTTTAGTCCATAATCAGCCCCAGCATTTT,CASSLVHNQPQHF
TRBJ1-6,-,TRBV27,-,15,TGTGCCAGCAGTCCAGCGCGGGGCATTTGGTCACCCCTCCACTTT,CASSPARGIWSPLHF
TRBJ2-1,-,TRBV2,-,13,TGTGCCAGCACCTCTAACAGCTACAATGAGCAGTTCTTC,CASTSNSYNEQFF
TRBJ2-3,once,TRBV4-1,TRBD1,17,TGCGCCAGCAGCCTACCACCGGGACAGGGGGCCACAGATACGCAGTATTTT,CASSLPPGQGATDTQYF
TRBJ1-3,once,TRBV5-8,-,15,TGTGCCAGCTCGCGGGGAAAGAGCTCTGGAAACACCATATATTTT,CASSRGKSSGNTIYF
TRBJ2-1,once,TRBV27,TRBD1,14,TGTGCCAGCAGTCCACGACAGGGGAGCAATGAGCAGTTCTTC,CASSPRQGSNEQFF
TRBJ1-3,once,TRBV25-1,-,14,TGTGCCAGCAGCGGACCCCCCTCTGGAAACACCATATATTTT,CASSGPPSGNTIYF
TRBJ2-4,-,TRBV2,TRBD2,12,TGTGCCAGCAAGGGACTAGGTAACATTCAGTACTTC,CASKGLGNIQYF
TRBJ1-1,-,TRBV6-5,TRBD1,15,TGTGCCAGCAGCGCTCCAGGGGGCCGGAACACTGAAGCTTTCTTT,CASSAPGGRNTEAFF
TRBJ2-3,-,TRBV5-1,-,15,TGCGCCAGCAGCTTGGCCGTGGGGGGCCTCGATACGCAGTATTTT,CASSLAVGGLDTQYF
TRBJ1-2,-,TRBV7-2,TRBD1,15,TGTGCCAGCAGCTTAAGCGGACAGGGGTACTCTGGCTACACCTTC,CASSLSGQGYSGYTF
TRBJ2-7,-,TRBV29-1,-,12,TGCAGCGTTGGTTCGGGAACCTACGAGCAGTACTTC,CSVGSGTYEQYF
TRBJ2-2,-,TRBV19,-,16,TGTGCCAGTAGTACAGGACCTCGGGGGAACACCGGGGAGCTGTTTTTT,CASSTGPRGNTGELFF